Reported below is one TCR beta chain. V shed 0 bases and J shed 3 bases, with 8 bases lying between them. The germline V gene has CDR1 KGHSH and CDR2 LQKENI. The CDR3 is 14 amino acids. This sample stems from a study of T cell changes during pregnancy in multiple sclerosis. Generated by immunoSEQ multiplex PCR, the TCRdb table keeps only in-frame clones and is missing some. The sample yields around 60,000 clones, 80% to 95% seen once. Sequencing was performed on peripheral blood, taken in the second trimester of pregnancy. This receptor was identified in a female donor with multiple sclerosis, enrolled in a pregnancy study. The rearrangement links TRBV18 to TRBJ1-1, with TRBD1 as a possible D gene (6 bases). The CDR3, as DNA: TGTGCCAGCTCACCACCGGCAGGGGACACTGAAGCTTTCTTT. This gives the protein CASSPPAGDTEAFF.